The source of this T cell receptor (beta chain) is a study of T cells in Graves' hyperthyroidism and ophthalmopathy (dated by TCRdb to the late 2010s). Broadly, across the study: Peripheral blood was collected at initial diagnosis, before any treatment. To identify distinguishing TCR V-J signatures, a discovery cohort of 90 to 100 patients was used, comprising approximately 40 with Graves' ophthalmopathy and 57 with stable Graves' hyperthyroidism. Whether ophthalmopathy could be predicted prospectively was tested in an independent validation cohort made up of 18 hyperthyroidism patients plus 17 patients who later progressed to ophthalmopathy. The roughly 100 discovery patients were divided at random into training and test sets in a 7:3 ratio. In addition, the study compared T-cell repertoires in thyroid tissue and in blood from roughly 6 Graves' hyperthyroidism patients. After blood sampling, hyperthyroidism patients were treated with methimazole at a starting dose of 30 mg daily, and ophthalmopathy patients were treated with high-dose intravenous methylprednisolone. According to the paper, TCR Vbeta CDR3 sequencing was carried out on over 130 peripheral blood samples, which came from fewer than 50 ophthalmopathy, around 74 hyperthyroidism and roughly 17 progressor patients. Points the paper makes about the study in general: Most expanded thyroid clonotypes (frequency above 0.001) were also found in blood, which suggests that blood repertoires may mirror thyroid immune responses. During validation, the model predicted progression to ophthalmopathy a median of approximately 6 months ahead of onset, with around 65% sensitivity and more than 72% specificity. In cross-validation, a model built on a 13 V-J signature told ophthalmopathy apart from stable hyperthyroidism with roughly 87% sensitivity and 81% to 82% specificity, and in testing the same model reached 80%/75%. Sample size was not statistically predetermined, and investigators were not blinded to group allocation.

Amplification of TCR beta CDR3 regions was carried out from RNA transcripts. For the first round of RT-PCR on the TCR CDR3, the HTBI primer set was used together with the Qiagen OneStep RT-PCR kit. Libraries were constructed in a second round of multiplex PCR, after which size selection and purification were carried out. Paired-end sequencing of the libraries was performed with 100 bp reads on an Illumina HiSeq2000. The authors' pipeline ran thus. SOAPnuke was used to process the raw data, throwing out any read that contained adapters or uncalled bases, had a mean Phred below 15, or lacked an exact constant-primer or identifier match. High-quality paired reads were merged using COPE v1.2.5, and each unique nucleotide sequence was defined as a clonotype. MiTCR v1.1 was used to align clonotypes to the IMGT TRBV, TRBD and TRBJ reference segments. The analysis included only V-J combinations with a frequency above 0.0001, which together covered 99.2% of the repertoires. A TCS score was defined as the ratio of F50 (clonal expansion) to E x V (chaos), with BLOSUM62-based TCRdist applied between CDR3 peptides within each V-J. Welch's t-statistics and random forest reduced fewer than 550 V-J features to roughly 13, which were used in a naive Bayes classifier (R e1071). The public reads were quality trimmed at Q25 with fastp and then assembled into clones with MiXCR by TCRdb, keeping productive beta chains. Every entry covers one CDR3 protein and lists the most common genes and DNA from its rows. The V and J calls reflect TCRdb's pipeline rather than the authors' work. This sample gives some 400,000 distinct CDR3 sequences in total; about 20% of them show up just once. 3.7% of the sample belongs to the ten largest clones.

This clonotype came up many times. It has no known antigen specificity. Base quality data are lacking; no much larger clone is found one base away. Stable Graves' hyperthyroidism was defined as no progression to ophthalmopathy during 18 months of follow-up. Hyperthyroidism patients were newly diagnosed, had a disease duration of under 2 months, and were aged 18 to 65 years. Patients with uncontrolled infections, other autoimmune diseases, pregnancy or lactation were excluded. Diagnoses relied on clinical symptoms, serum thyroxine and TRAb, thyroid ultrasound and orbital computed tomography. PBMCs were isolated from around 10 ml of fresh peripheral blood by Ficoll-Paque density gradient centrifugation. Total RNA was extracted using Trizol reagent, and RNA quality was assessed on an Agilent 2100 Bioanalyzer. Trimming removed 2 bases from V and 3 bases from J; the gene matches leave 6 bases unexplained. Including cysteine and phenylalanine, the CDR3 has 16 amino acids. Kept here is only the CDR3 DNA, which spans 48 bases and is read in frame from base 1. CDR1 and CDR2 (LGHNA, YNFKEQ) derive from the germline V gene.

Source material: blood. The clonotype comes from a woman in her late teens or twenties with Graves' hyperthyroidism. The rearranged chain carries TRBV4-2 and TRBJ1-3; 8 central nucleotides agree with TRBD1. The CDR3 protein is CASSQSGQGGGNTIYF. DNA sequence: TGTGCCAGCAGCCAAAGCGGACAGGGAGGTGGAAACACCATATATTTT.